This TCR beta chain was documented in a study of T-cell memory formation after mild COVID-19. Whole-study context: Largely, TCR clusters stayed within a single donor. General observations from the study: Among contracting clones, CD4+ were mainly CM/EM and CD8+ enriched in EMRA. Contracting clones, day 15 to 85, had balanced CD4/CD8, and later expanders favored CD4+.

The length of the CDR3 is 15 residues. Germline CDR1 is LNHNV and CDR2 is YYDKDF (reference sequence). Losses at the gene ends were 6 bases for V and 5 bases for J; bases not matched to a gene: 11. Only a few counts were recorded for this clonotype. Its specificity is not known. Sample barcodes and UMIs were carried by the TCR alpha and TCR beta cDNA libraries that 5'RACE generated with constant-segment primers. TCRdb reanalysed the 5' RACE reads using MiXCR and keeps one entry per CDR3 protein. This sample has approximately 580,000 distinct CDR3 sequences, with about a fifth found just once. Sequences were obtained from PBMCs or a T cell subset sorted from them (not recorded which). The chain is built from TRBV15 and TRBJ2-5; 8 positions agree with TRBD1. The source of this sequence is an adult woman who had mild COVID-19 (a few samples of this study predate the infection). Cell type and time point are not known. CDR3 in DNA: TGTGCCACCAGAAGGGCGGACAGGGCAGGGGAGACCCAGTACTTC. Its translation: CATRRADRAGETQYF.